These 32 T cell receptor beta chains came from one sample sequenced in a study of control samples from healthy donors and cancer patients. The protocol was immunoSEQ multiplex PCR, while the TCRdb copy is restricted to in-frame clones and leaves out a portion. The sample shows about 86,000 clones, 85% to 95% of them seen only once. Input material: blood. The receptors shown here come from a woman aged 30 to 39 in good health.

The table lists this clone with a count of one. The chain employs TRBV5-6 and TRBJ2-3, with TRBD2 matching over 9 bases. The CDR3 spans 16 residues. Germline V gene data show CDR1 as SGHDT and CDR2 as YYEEEE. V shed 7 bases and J 4 bases; nucleotides not matched to a gene: 13. The CDR3 here is CASSWRASGDADTQYF. CDR3 DNA: TGTGCCAGCTCCTGGCGTGCTAGCGGGGATGCAGATACGCAGTATTTT.

The rearrangement uses TRBV19 and TRBJ1-2, with 8 nucleotides matching TRBD1. V dropped 2 bases and J dropped 7; count of bases not matched to a gene: 9. This CDR3 has 15 amino acids. Germline V gene lookup returns CDR1 LNHDA and CDR2 SQIVND (reference sequence). DNA for the CDR3: TGTGCCAGTAGTATAACCCTGACAGGGGTTGGTGGCTACACCTTC. It encodes CASSITLTGVGGYTF.

The V gene is TRBV6-1, the J gene TRBJ1-4; D gene unclear. This CDR3 has 13 amino acids. Germline-derived CDR1 and CDR2 are MNHNS and SASEGT. The germline V and J ends were trimmed by 0 bases and 5 bases, with 4 bases remaining between them. CDR3 residues: CASSEAGNEKLFF. CDR3 in DNA: TGTGCCAGCAGTGAAGCAGGGAATGAAAAACTGTTTTTT.

The CDR3 nucleotides read TGTGCCAGCAGCTTCCGACCGGCCGGGACATTGAACACCGGGGAGCTGTTTTTT. Protein sequence: CASSFRPAGTLNTGELFF. The rearrangement links TRBV11-2 to TRBJ2-2; perhaps TRBD1 as D (6 bases). V gave up 3 bases and J gave up 1 base, with 18 bases separating them. Germline values: CDR1 SGHAT, CDR2 FQNNGV. This CDR3 is 18 amino acids long.

The chain combines TRBV11-3 with TRBJ2-5, with D possibly TRBD2 on 5 matching bases. Trimming pared 3 bases from V and 1 base from J, leaving 12 bases between. The CDR3 is made up of 15 amino acids. The germline CDR1 and CDR2 sequences are SGHNT and YENEEA. The CDR3 nucleotides read TGTGCCAGCAGCTTTCGAGAGGGCGGCCAAGAGACCCAGTACTTC. Protein product: CASSFREGGQETQYF.

The chain carries TRBV9 and TRBJ2-1; D is unclear. Trimming took 3 bases from V and 7 from J, leaving 8 bases between them. This CDR3 contains 12 residues. In germline, CDR1 is SGDLS, CDR2 YYNGEE. CDR3 region: CASSGRMNEQFF. The CDR3 nucleotides are TGTGCCAGCAGCGGACGAATGAATGAGCAGTTCTTC.

The V gene is TRBV27, the J gene TRBJ2-1; 11 bases match TRBD2. The CDR3 totals 17 residues. Germline CDR1 reads MNHEY; CDR2 reads SMNVEV (reference sequence). The V gene end was trimmed by 2 bases and the J gene end by 6 bases; junction bases not matched to a gene: 9. The CDR3 DNA reads TGTGCCAGCAGTTTACTTAGCGGGAGGGTGGAGGCCAATGAGCAGTTCTTC. Its translation is CASSLLSGRVEANEQFF.

The chain links TRBV29-1 to TRBJ1-1; D gene ambiguous. Germline CDR1 and CDR2: SQVTM and ANQGSEA. The ends were cut back, 6 bases at V and 11 bases at J, with 10 bases in the middle. This CDR3 region has 9 residues. The CDR3 nucleotides read TGCAGCGTCGGGATGGGGGCTTTCTTT. Translation gives CSVGMGAFF.

This sequence joins TRBV11-3 and TRBJ1-1, with D perhaps TRBD1 (5 bases). Trimming removed 0 bases from V and 1 base from J, with 15 bases in between. The CDR3 runs to 17 residues. The germline gives CDR1 SGHNT, CDR2 YENEEA. DNA of the CDR3: TGTGCCAGCAGCTTAGACCTCGTAGGACACCCGAACACTGAAGCTTTCTTT. It translates to CASSLDLVGHPNTEAFF.

The chain couples TRBV6-5 to TRBJ2-3; 8 bases match TRBD2. There are 15 residues in the CDR3. CDR1 and CDR2 from the germline V gene are MNHEY and SVGAGI. Unmatched junction bases numbered 7, after V lost 8 bases and J lost 0 bases. The DNA of the CDR3 is TGTGCCAGCCTCGGAGCGGGGGTTAGCACAGATACGCAGTATTTT. Its translation is CASLGAGVSTDTQYF.

V is TRBV19 and J is TRBJ1-1; D gene ambiguous. Deletions cut 7 bases from V and 7 bases from J, with 19 bases between. The germline CDR1 and CDR2 sequences are LNHDA and SQIVND (reference sequence). CDR3 size: 14 residues. The CDR3 DNA reads TGTGCCAGTATACGAGGCGACGGTCAACGTGAAGCTTTCTTT. The encoded protein is CASIRGDGQREAFF.

J is TRBJ2-1 and V is TRBV2, with 7 bases aligning to TRBD1. Germline CDR1 is SNHLY and CDR2 is FYNNEI. The CDR3 sequence is 12 residues long. V trimming: 6 bases; J trimming: 9 bases; junction bases outside the gene matches: 5. The CDR3, as DNA: TGTGCCAGCAGACACGACAGGGCTGAGCAGTTCTTC. This translates into CASRHDRAEQFF.

The gene calls are TRBV23-1 and TRBJ1-1; D gene ambiguous. TRBV23-1 is filed as an ORF, its function uncertain. The germline V and J ends were trimmed by 2 bases and 1 base, with 23 bases remaining between them. The CDR3 consists of 19 residues. CDR3 sequence reads: CASSQRIEGEALWNTEAFF. The CDR3, as DNA: TGCGCCAGCAGTCAAAGAATCGAGGGAGAGGCGTTATGGAACACTGAAGCTTTCTTT.

The chain employs TRBV7-2 and TRBJ2-3; the D is unclear. This CDR3 has 14 amino acids. V was shortened by 5 bases and J by 0 bases, with 9 bases between the two germline ends. From germline, CDR1 is SGHTA and CDR2 FQGNSA. The CDR3 bases are TGTGCCAGCAGCCCCGGAGCTAGCACAGATACGCAGTATTTT. Protein sequence: CASSPGASTDTQYF.

The chain links TRBV19 to TRBJ1-3, with no clear D. Trimming took off 5 bases at V and 0 bases at J, with 2 bases between the two ends. The CDR3 contains 12 residues. Per germline, CDR1 LNHDA and CDR2 SQIVND (reference sequence). The CDR3 nucleotides read TGTGCCAGTAGTGCCTCTGGAAACACCATATATTTT. It encodes CASSASGNTIYF.

The count of this clone is one. The V call is TRBV28, the J call TRBJ1-4, with D unresolved. Between the trimmed V and J ends, which lost 1 base and 7 bases, there was a span of 10 bases. The germline V gene has CDR1 MDHEN and CDR2 SYDVKM. The CDR3 extends over 14 amino acids. The CDR3 region is CASSLSTLREKLFF. CDR3 nucleotides: TGTGCCAGCAGTTTATCGACGTTACGTGAAAAACTGTTTTTT.

V usage is TRBV19 and J usage is TRBJ2-4; 7 nucleotides agree with TRBD1. Per germline, CDR1 LNHDA and CDR2 SQIVND (reference sequence). The CDR3 extends over 15 amino acids. After removal of 5 bases from V and 2 bases from J, the junction contained 6 bases not matched to a gene. In DNA form, the CDR3 reads TGTGCCAGTAGTCAGGGGGACGGGTCCAAAAACATTCAGTACTTC. This sequence encodes CASSQGDGSKNIQYF. Using reference TRBV19 and TRBJ2-4 for the parts outside the CDR3, the full variable domain is DGGITQSPKYLFRKEGQNVTLSCEQNLNHDAMYWYRQDPGQGLRLIYYSQIVNDFQKGDIAEGYSVSREKKESFPLTVTSAQKNPTAFYLCASSQGDGSKNIQYFGAGTRLSVL.

J is TRBJ1-2 and V is TRBV2, with TRBD1 as a possible D gene (6 bases). V gave up 5 bases and J gave up 1 base, with 17 bases separating them. The CDR3 extends over 16 amino acids. Germline CDR1 reads SNHLY; CDR2 reads FYNNEI. The CDR3 coding sequence is TGTGCCAGCAGTAAACTGGGGGCAGTTCTTAACTATGGCTACACCTTC. Its protein is CASSKLGAVLNYGYTF.

The chain couples TRBV10-2 to TRBJ1-1; 9 bases agree with TRBD1. Germline CDR1 reads WSHSY; CDR2 reads SAAADI. The ends lost 2 bases at V and 4 bases at J; junction bases unmatched: 8. CDR3 size: 16 residues. The CDR3: CASSEPGGTGSTEAFF. In nucleotides, the CDR3 is TGCGCCAGCAGTGAGCCGGGAGGGACAGGGAGCACTGAAGCTTTCTTT.

The J gene is TRBJ1-6, the V gene TRBV6-5; unclear D gene. Trimming pared 5 bases from V and 14 bases from J, leaving 13 bases between. Germline loops: CDR1 MNHEY, CDR2 SVGAGI. The CDR3 length is 12 residues. The CDR3 coding sequence is TGTGCCAGCAGTAATCCAGGTTTATCCCTCCACTTT. Its protein is CASSNPGLSLHF.

This rearrangement joins TRBV24-1 to TRBJ1-1, with D hard to call. The CDR3 is made up of 13 amino acids. CDR1 and CDR2 from the germline V gene are KGHDR and SFDVKD. V was shortened by 5 bases and J by 0 bases, with 6 bases between the two germline ends. In DNA, the CDR3 is TGTGCCACCAGTGCCGGAATGAACACTGAAGCTTTCTTT. Translation gives CATSAGMNTEAFF.

This clone appeared a single time. The chain recombines TRBV9 with TRBJ1-5, with D perhaps matching TRBD1 (5 bases). From germline, CDR1 is SGDLS and CDR2 YYNGEE. With 4 bases removed from V and 3 bases from J, the gap between germline ends came to 14 bases. The CDR3 has 15 amino acids. This CDR3 is CASSQGGTYNQPQHF. Here the CDR3 DNA reads TGTGCCAGCAGCCAGGGCGGCACCTACAATCAGCCCCAGCATTTT.

The chain links TRBV5-1 to TRBJ2-2; the D gene is possibly TRBD1 (6 bases). Trimming removed 3 bases at V and 7 bases at J, with 10 bases between. The CDR3 covers 13 residues. Per germline, CDR1 SGHRS and CDR2 YFSETQ. CDR3 amino acids: CASSSQGFGELFF. In DNA, the CDR3 is TGCGCCAGCAGCTCACAGGGTTTCGGGGAGCTGTTTTTT. The full variable domain, with the rest looked up from reference TRBV5-1 and TRBJ2-2, is KAGVTQTPRYLIKTRGQQVTLSCSPISGHRSVSWYQQTPGQGLQFLFEYFSETQRNKGNFPGRFSGRQFSNSRSEMNVSTLELGDSALYLCASSSQGFGELFFGEGSRLTVL.

This clone was counted a few times. The chain carries TRBV2 and TRBJ2-1; D is unclear. Trimming took 3 bases from V and 0 from J, leaving 9 bases between them. The CDR3 is 15 residues long. The germline V gene encodes CDR1 SNHLY and CDR2 FYNNEI. CDR3: CASSEGWASYNEQFF. In nucleotides, the CDR3 is TGTGCCAGCAGTGAGGGGTGGGCCTCCTACAATGAGCAGTTCTTC.

The V and J genes are TRBV19 and TRBJ2-1; D is undetermined. The CDR3 runs 12 residues. With 2 bases removed from V and 3 bases from J, the gap between germline ends came to 2 bases. CDR1 is LNHDA, CDR2 SQIVND, per germline (reference sequence). This CDR3 reads CASSIIYNEQFF. Here the CDR3 DNA reads TGTGCCAGTAGTATAATCTACAATGAGCAGTTCTTC. The variable domain in full, completed from reference TRBV19 and TRBJ2-1, reads DGGITQSPKYLFRKEGQNVTLSCEQNLNHDAMYWYRQDPGQGLRLIYYSQIVNDFQKGDIAEGYSVSREKKESFPLTVTSAQKNPTAFYLCASSIIYNEQFFGPGTRLTVL.

As concerns this clone: The sample holds other DNA sequences that translate to the same CDR3. The V gene is TRBV27, the J gene TRBJ1-1; 7 nucleotides agree with TRBD1. The CDR3 covers 12 residues. Trimming removed 8 bases from V and 4 bases from J; junction bases left unmatched: 4. CDR1 is MNHEY and CDR2 is SMNVEV in the germline V gene (reference sequence). The CDR3 reads CASRQGGTEAFF. In DNA, the CDR3 is TGTGCCAGCCGACAGGGCGGCACTGAAGCTTTCTTT.

The chain employs TRBV27 and TRBJ1-1, with TRBD1 matching 7 bases. Germline V gene lookup returns CDR1 MNHEY and CDR2 SMNVEV (reference sequence). The CDR3 runs 16 residues. The J segment lost 1 base and the V segment lost 4 bases, leaving 9 bases of the junction unmatched. The CDR3 DNA reads TGTGCCAGCAGTTCCCGTACAGGGGCCGGGAACACTGAAGCTTTCTTT. The encoded protein is CASSSRTGAGNTEAFF.

The chain has TRBV18 and TRBJ2-5; D is undetermined. The CDR3 is made up of 15 amino acids. Germline CDR1 is KGHSH and CDR2 is LQKENI. Deletions cut 2 bases from V and 2 bases from J, with 12 bases between. CDR3 sequence: CASSPSGVKQETQYF. DNA of the CDR3: TGTGCCAGCTCACCATCAGGAGTAAAACAAGAGACCCAGTACTTC.

V is TRBV5-1 and J is TRBJ1-2; no clear D gene. V shed 2 bases and J shed 6 bases, with 11 bases lying between them. There are 13 residues in the CDR3. Germline V gives CDR1 SGHRS, CDR2 YFSETQ. CDR3 residues: CASSFGALDGYTF. The CDR3 DNA reads TGCGCCAGCAGCTTTGGCGCTCTTGATGGCTACACCTTC.

The chain recombines TRBV28 with TRBJ2-7, with D possibly called TRBD1 or TRBD2 (5 bases each). Looked up from germline, CDR1 is MDHEN and CDR2 is SYDVKM. V gave up 6 bases and J gave up 1 base, with 13 bases separating them. This CDR3 has 14 residues. Here the CDR3 DNA reads TGTGCCAGCAGCTGGGACCCCGGGTCCTACGAGCAGTACTTC. Translating it yields CASSWDPGSYEQYF.

The CDR3: CASEWDRGSPGYTF. The CDR3, as DNA: TGTGCCAGCGAGTGGGACAGGGGGTCGCCTGGCTACACCTTC. This rearrangement joins TRBV2 to TRBJ1-2, with 11 nucleotides matching TRBD1. V lost 8 bases to trimming and J lost 7 bases; unmatched junction nucleotides: 9. The CDR3 totals 14 residues. The germline V gene has CDR1 SNHLY and CDR2 FYNNEI. The variable domain in full, completed from reference TRBV2 and TRBJ1-2, reads EPEVTQTPSHQVTQMGQEVILRCVPISNHLYFYWYRQILGQKVEFLVSFYNNEISEKSEIFDDQFSVERPDGSNFTLKIRSTKLEDSAMYFCASEWDRGSPGYTFGSGTRLTVV.

V usage is TRBV27 and J usage is TRBJ1-2, with 8 bases that match TRBD1. The J segment lost 7 bases and the V segment lost 6 bases, leaving 7 bases of the junction unmatched. CDR3 length equals 13 residues. Per the germline V gene, CDR1 is MNHEY and CDR2 is SMNVEV (reference sequence). CDR3 coding DNA: TGTGCCAGCAGAGGACAGGGAATATTTGGCTACACCTTC. Protein: CASRGQGIFGYTF.